The 9 T cell receptor beta chains below were found in one sample sequenced in a study of OX40 agonist ivuxolimab in advanced cancers. Method: immunoSEQ multiplex PCR; TCRdb's copy keeps in-frame clones and lacks some. The sample lists more than 45,000 clones, almost 90% occurring once. Sequencing used CD4+ or CD8+ T cells sorted from blood, obtained in a trial of the OX40 agonist ivuxolimab. The receptors come from an adult with an advanced solid tumor such as melanoma, head and neck, liver or kidney cancer.

The V and J genes are TRBV6-4 and TRBJ2-7, with D possibly being TRBD1 or TRBD2 (5 bases each). Trimming left V 2 bases short and J 3 bases short, with 23 bases between. The CDR3 totals 18 residues. Germline CDR1 and CDR2: MRHNA and SNTAGT. CDR3 nucleotides: TGTGCCAGCAGTGACCACCCCGCTCGGGGCGCGTACGGCTACGAGCAGTACTTC. Its translation: CASSDHPARGAYGYEQYF.

The chain recombines TRBV28 with TRBJ1-2, with D perhaps TRBD1 (6 bases). V was trimmed by 4 bases and J by 5 bases, leaving 17 bases between them. Germline assignment: CDR1 MDHEN and CDR2 SYDVKM. This CDR3 is built from 15 residues. The CDR3 is CASSSPGSGAYGYTF. The CDR3 nucleotides are TGTGCCAGCAGTTCCCCCGGCTCAGGGGCGTATGGCTACACCTTC.

CDR3 sequence reads: CASRSDVVLSTDTQYF. CDR3 nucleotide sequence: TGCGCCAGCAGGAGCGACGTAGTCCTTAGCACAGATACGCAGTATTTT. The chain recombines TRBV5-1 with TRBJ2-3; D unresolved. The germline gives CDR1 SGHRS, CDR2 YFSETQ. CDR3 length equals 16 residues. V dropped 5 bases and J dropped 0 bases, with 16 bases sitting between them.

The chain links TRBV7-9 to TRBJ2-3; D unclear. The CDR3 has 15 amino acids. Germline-derived CDR1 and CDR2 are SEHNR and FQNEAQ (reference sequence). Trimming removed 1 base at V and 0 bases at J, with 8 bases between. CDR3 nucleotides: TGTGCCAGCAGCTTAGTTCTGTCTAGCACAGATACGCAGTATTTT. Translation: CASSLVLSSTDTQYF. The full variable domain, completed using reference TRBV7-9 and TRBJ2-3, is DTGVSQNPRHKITKRGQNVTFRCDPISEHNRLYWYRQTLGQGPEFLTYFQNEAQLEKSRLLSDRFSAERPKGSFSTLEIQRTEQGDSAMYLCASSLVLSSTDTQYFGPGTRLTVL.

J is TRBJ2-7 and V is TRBV11-2, with 7 bases lining up with TRBD2. J was trimmed by 0 bases and V by 0 bases; bases with no gene match: 11. Germline-derived CDR1 and CDR2 are SGHAT and FQNNGV. There are 18 residues in the CDR3. CDR3 region: CASSLDWEGGQDSYEQYF. CDR3 nucleotides: TGTGCCAGCAGCTTAGATTGGGAGGGCGGGCAGGACTCCTACGAGCAGTACTTC.

J is TRBJ1-1 and V is TRBV10-3, with TRBD1 as a possible D gene (6 bases). V lost 0 bases and J 8 bases, leaving 16 bases between the germline ends. The length of the CDR3 is 15 residues. CDR1 and CDR2 from the germline V gene are ENHRY and SYGVKD. CDR3: CAISESSGEFTEAFF. The CDR3 DNA reads as TGTGCCATCAGTGAGTCATCAGGGGAGTTCACGGAAGCTTTCTTT.

The gene calls are TRBV7-8 and TRBJ1-1, with D hard to call. The germline gives CDR1 SGHVS, CDR2 FQNEAQ. The V and J ends lost 1 base and 5 bases respectively, with 11 bases between them. The CDR3 consists of 14 residues. CDR3 loop: CASSLVNGWTEAFF. CDR3 sequence (DNA): TGTGCCAGCAGCTTAGTTAACGGGTGGACTGAAGCTTTCTTT.

To note about this clone: The junction departs from the called germline gene at one end, perhaps through a read error. The chain has TRBV28 and TRBJ2-7; D unclear. The germline CDR1 and CDR2 sequences are MDHEN and SYDVKM. The CDR3 length is 12 residues. The CDR3 protein is CASSLTLREEDF. The CDR3 DNA follows: TGTGCCAGCAGCCTGACACTCCGAGAAGAAGACTTC.

The V call is TRBV18, the J call TRBJ2-5; tentative D call: TRBD1 (7 bases). Germline loops: CDR1 KGHSH, CDR2 LQKENI. The CDR3 has 15 amino acids. Trimming shortened V by 4 bases and J by 0 bases, and 12 bases separated the two germline ends. This chain's CDR3 is CASSRGTANQETQYF. Written as DNA, the CDR3 is TGTGCCAGCTCACGCGGGACAGCCAACCAAGAGACCCAGTACTTC.